Shown below are 2 T cell receptor beta chains from a single sample sequenced in a study of tumor and adjacent non-tumor tissue in lung cancer. This sample's RNA came from whole unsorted tissue. Distant lung tissue was collected more than 3 cm away from the tumor edge. The library came from three nested PCR rounds adapted from ARM-PCR protocols. TCRdb called the multiplex PCR reads again in MiXCR, with one record for every CDR3 protein. The profile shows almost 75,000 distinct CDR3 sequences, less than 75% of them singletons. The sample consisted of distant non-tumor lung tissue. All receptors derive from a woman aged 45 to 65 with non-small cell lung cancer.

The J gene is TRBJ2-1, the V gene TRBV11-2; D remains ambiguous. This CDR3 contains 14 residues. Germline V gene data show CDR1 as SGHAT and CDR2 as FQNNGV. V gave up 2 bases and J gave up 10 bases, with 15 bases separating them. CDR3 sequence reads: CASSLTVLAGEQFF. The DNA of the CDR3 is TGTGCCAGCAGCTTAACAGTCTTGGCTGGGGAGCAGTTCTTC.

This clonotype has only one observation. A much larger clone differs by one base, so this may be a read error. The chain has TRBV6-2 or TRBV6-3 and TRBJ2-1; D is unclear. Looked up from germline, CDR1 is MNHEY and CDR2 is SVGEGT. This CDR3 region has 12 residues. V lost 9 bases, J lost 4 bases, and 10 bases lay in between. Written as DNA, the CDR3 is TGTGCCAGAAGCCTCAATTACAATGAGCAGTTCTTC. It is translated as CARSLNYNEQFF.